The 19 T cell receptor beta chains given below trace back to one sample, sequenced in a study of blood T cell repertoires in COVID-19. Sequencing was performed with immunoSEQ multiplex PCR; in TCRdb, only in-frame clones are kept and a portion is missing. The repertoire consists of some 120,000 clones, with around four fifths occurring once and the leading ten covering just under 25%. Specimen: peripheral blood. The receptors originated from a human donor in a cohort sampled during active COVID-19.

CDR3 region: CASSLRDRGRGYTF. CDR3 in DNA: TGTGCCAGCAGTTTAAGGGACAGGGGGAGGGGCTACACCTTC. The chain links TRBV28 to TRBJ1-2; 11 bases are shared with TRBD1. The CDR3 is made up of 14 amino acids. Germline CDR1 MDHEN, CDR2 SYDVKM. The ends lost 2 bases at V and 8 bases at J; junction bases unmatched: 4.

The V gene is TRBV2, the J gene TRBJ2-1, with D hard to call. Looked up from germline, CDR1 is SNHLY and CDR2 is FYNNEI. The CDR3 runs 10 residues. The V end lost 8 bases, the J end lost 8 bases, and 7 bases lay between the germline ends. The CDR3 here is CASGADEQFF. The CDR3 DNA reads TGTGCCAGCGGCGCGGATGAGCAGTTCTTC.

The rearrangement links TRBV24-1 to TRBJ2-5; a possible D gene is TRBD2 (5 bases). Trimming pared 4 bases from V and 5 bases from J, leaving 10 bases between. The CDR3 runs 13 residues. The germline CDR1 and CDR2 sequences are KGHDR and SFDVKD. The DNA for the CDR3 is TGTGCCACCAGTGACCCGCGGGTCGAGACCCAGTACTTC. This sequence encodes CATSDPRVETQYF.

This clone was counted once. The chain has TRBV7-3 and TRBJ2-3, with D possibly matching TRBD1 (6 bases). The CDR3 has 14 residues. V shed 5 bases and J shed 3 bases, with 12 bases lying between them. Germline CDR1 and CDR2: SGHTA and FQGTGA. The CDR3 sequence: CASSLQGLTDTQYF. The CDR3, as DNA: TGTGCCAGCAGCCTCCAGGGGCTGACAGATACGCAGTATTTT.

The chain has TRBV30 and TRBJ1-2, with D possibly matching TRBD1 (5 bases). V lost 0 bases, J lost 4 bases, and 15 bases lay in between. This CDR3 has 15 amino acids. Germline loops: CDR1 GTSNPN, CDR2 SVGIG (reference sequence). Here the CDR3 reads CAWSVPSGLGYGYTF. CDR3 bases: TGTGCCTGGAGTGTACCTTCAGGGCTCGGCTATGGCTACACCTTC.

This chain connects TRBV5-6 to TRBJ1-1; 9 nucleotides match TRBD1. The CDR3 runs 16 residues. Trimming took 5 bases from V and 3 from J; bases not matched to a gene: 11. Germline CDR1 SGHDT, CDR2 YYEEEE. For the CDR3, the DNA is TGTGCCAGCAGTCCCGGGACAGGGAGAGGTGACACTGAAGCTTTCTTT. Its protein product is CASSPGTGRGDTEAFF.

The CDR3: CAWRWGANTGELFF. CDR3 nucleotide sequence: TGTGCCTGGAGGTGGGGGGCGAACACCGGGGAGCTGTTTTTT. The chain links TRBV30 to TRBJ2-2; TRBD2 is a possible D gene (6 bases). This CDR3 is 14 amino acids long. Germline CDR1 is GTSNPN and CDR2 is SVGIG (reference sequence). Trimming stripped 3 bases from V and 0 bases from J, with 8 bases between.

The genes are TRBV5-1 and TRBJ1-2, with 11 bases aligning to TRBD1. V was clipped by 3 bases and J by 0 bases; unmatched bases: 10. The CDR3 has 18 amino acids. Germline V gives CDR1 SGHRS, CDR2 YFSETQ. The CDR3: CASSSKGTGGNTNYGYTF. CDR3 bases: TGCGCCAGCAGCTCAAAAGGGACAGGGGGTAATACTAACTATGGCTACACCTTC.

CDR3 DNA: TGTGCCAGCAGTATACAACCGGGACTATTGTCAGAGACCCAGTACTTC. Its translation: CASSIQPGLLSETQYF. This sequence joins TRBV7-2 and TRBJ2-5; TRBD2 agrees at 7 bases. CDR1 and CDR2 (germline): SGHTA, FQGNSA. With V trimmed by 6 bases and J by 4 bases, 14 bases remained unmatched. This CDR3 has 16 amino acids. Together with reference TRBV7-2 and TRBJ2-5, the CDR3 gives the full variable domain: GAGVSQSPSNKVTEKGKDVELRCDPISGHTALYWYRQSLGQGLEFLIYFQGNSAPDKSGLPSDRFSAERTGGSVSTLTIQRTQQEDSAVYLCASSIQPGLLSETQYFGPGTRLLVL.

The sample holds a few counts of this clone. V gene TRBV4-2 combines with J gene TRBJ1-2; D remains unclear. This CDR3 has 15 residues. The germline V gene encodes CDR1 LGHNA and CDR2 YNFKEQ. V lost 0 bases and J lost 4, with 12 bases in between. The CDR3 loop reads CASSQEITGSYGYTF. CDR3 DNA sequence: TGTGCCAGCAGCCAAGAAATAACGGGATCCTATGGCTACACCTTC.

The chain is built from TRBV4-2 and TRBJ2-5; TRBD2 agrees at 9 bases. With V trimmed by 3 bases and J by 4 bases, 15 bases remained unmatched. Germline V gene lookup returns CDR1 LGHNA and CDR2 YNFKEQ. The CDR3 loop spans 18 amino acids. The CDR3: CASSQSVTSGLGGETQYF. DNA for the CDR3: TGTGCCAGCAGCCAGTCGGTTACTAGCGGGCTGGGAGGAGAGACCCAGTACTTC.

The rearrangement uses TRBV5-1 and TRBJ1-4; the match to TRBD1 covers 7 bases. CDR3 length equals 14 residues. Germline loops: CDR1 SGHRS, CDR2 YFSETQ. V shed 7 bases and J 5 bases; nucleotides not matched to a gene: 8. CDR3 sequence (DNA): TGCGCCAGCTGCCCACAGGGGAAGAATGAAAAACTGTTTTTT. It is translated as CASCPQGKNEKLFF.

This clone has a handful of counts. The DNA for the CDR3 is TGCGCCAGCAGCCCCCAAAACTATGGCTACACCTTC. It translates to CASSPQNYGYTF. The chain is built from TRBV5-1 and TRBJ1-2, with unresolved D. V dropped 4 bases and J dropped 2 bases, with 6 bases sitting between them. The V gene's germline CDR1 is SGHRS and CDR2 YFSETQ. The CDR3 contains 12 residues.

The genes are TRBV28 and TRBJ2-1; D perhaps matches TRBD2 (6 bases). This CDR3 has 12 residues. CDR1 is MDHEN, CDR2 SYDVKM, per germline. V was trimmed by 6 bases and J by 10 bases, leaving 13 bases between them. CDR3 sequence reads: CASSTTSREQFF. CDR3 sequence (DNA): TGTGCCAGCAGCACGACTAGTCGGGAGCAGTTCTTC.

This clone has more than one count but fewer than ten. This chain uses TRBV2 with TRBJ2-1, with a tentative D call TRBD2 (5 bases). The V gene lost 6 bases and the J gene lost 4 bases, with 13 bases spanning the gap. Per germline, CDR1 SNHLY and CDR2 FYNNEI. The CDR3 is 14 amino acids. In nucleotides, the CDR3 is TGTGCCAGCAGGACCGGCGGGCAGTACAATGAGCAGTTCTTC. Its protein is CASRTGGQYNEQFF. The variable domain in full, completed from reference TRBV2 and TRBJ2-1, reads EPEVTQTPSHQVTQMGQEVILRCVPISNHLYFYWYRQILGQKVEFLVSFYNNEISEKSEIFDDQFSVERPDGSNFTLKIRSTKLEDSAMYFCASRTGGQYNEQFFGPGTRLTVL.

The chain recombines TRBV4-1 with TRBJ2-7, with 8 bases that match TRBD2. Germline V gene lookup returns CDR1 MGHRA and CDR2 YSYEKL. This CDR3 spans 16 amino acids. With 4 bases clipped from V and 1 base from J, the junction kept 9 bases outside the gene matches. The CDR3 DNA sequence: TGCGCCAGCAGCCGGGCGGGAGGTACACGTTCCTACGAGCAGTACTTC. Residues: CASSRAGGTRSYEQYF.

This chain uses TRBV5-4 with TRBJ2-5, with TRBD2 identical over 8 bases. J gave up 4 bases and V 4 bases, and 6 bases lay outside the gene matches. Per germline, CDR1 SGHNT and CDR2 YYREEE (reference sequence). The CDR3 runs to 14 residues. The CDR3 loop is CASSQLRGAETQYF. As DNA, the CDR3 is TGTGCCAGCAGCCAACTGCGGGGGGCAGAGACCCAGTACTTC.

The rearrangement joins TRBV27 to TRBJ2-3; 7 bases agree with TRBD2. The germline V gene has CDR1 MNHEY and CDR2 SMNVEV (reference sequence). The CDR3 length is 14 residues. V trimming: 5 bases; J trimming: 6 bases; junction bases outside the gene matches: 8. This CDR3 reads CASSGDLGRDTQYF. The DNA for the CDR3 is TGTGCCAGCAGTGGTGACCTCGGGAGGGATACGCAGTATTTT.

The rearrangement links TRBV2 to TRBJ1-1, with no clear D. The germline V gene encodes CDR1 SNHLY and CDR2 FYNNEI. CDR3 length equals 15 residues. V lost 1 base and J lost 6, with 15 bases in between. CDR3 in DNA: TGTGCCAGCAGTGAAGGCTCGCGAGGAAACTCTGAAGCTTTCTTT. It specifies CASSEGSRGNSEAFF.